This entry is about one T cell receptor beta chain. Its antigen is currently unknown. The donors, aged about 6 to 95, were healthy Caucasians from Russia. The data derive from a study of blood T cells in healthy people across ages. Points from the study as a whole: One million T cells yielded diversity estimates that were considered underestimates. It was not possible, with unsorted PBMCs, to conclusively compare naive and antigen-experienced cells.

Germline V gene lookup returns CDR1 SGHAT and CDR2 FQNNGV. The trim removed 1 base at V and 6 bases at J, leaving 8 bases unmatched. This CDR3 comprises 15 residues. Then a second PCR, running about 6 to 12 cycles, was carried out with a sample-barcoded 5' primer and a J-beta primer mix. From the 5' RACE reads, TCRdb called clonotypes with MiXCR, one entry per CDR3 protein. The sample holds over a million distinct CDR3 sequences, 35% to 50% seen once. Sequenced material: blood. The sequence derives from a woman aged 55-75 years in good health. This chain joins TRBV11-2 and TRBJ2-5, with 7 bases that match TRBD2. CDR3 coding DNA: TGTGCCAGCAGCTTAGTGAGACTAGCAACGAAGACCCAGTACTTC. Protein product: CASSLVRLATKTQYF.